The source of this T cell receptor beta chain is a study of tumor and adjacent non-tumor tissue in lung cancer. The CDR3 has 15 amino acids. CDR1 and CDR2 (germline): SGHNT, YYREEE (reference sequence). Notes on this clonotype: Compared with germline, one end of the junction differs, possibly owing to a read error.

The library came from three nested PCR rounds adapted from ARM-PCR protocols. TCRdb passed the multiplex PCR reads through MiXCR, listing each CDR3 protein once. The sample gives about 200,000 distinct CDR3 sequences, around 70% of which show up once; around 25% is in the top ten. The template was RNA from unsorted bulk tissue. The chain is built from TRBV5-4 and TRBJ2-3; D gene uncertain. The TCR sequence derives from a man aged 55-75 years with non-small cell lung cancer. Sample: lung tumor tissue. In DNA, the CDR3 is TGTGCCACCAGCCCGGATTCGAGGAGCACAGACACGCAGTATTTT. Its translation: CATSPDSRSTDTQYF.